This is a list of T cell receptor beta chains from one sample in a study of identical twins. One entry per CDR3 protein results from TCRdb running MiXCR on the 5' RACE reads. The sample comprises a few hundred thousand distinct CDR3 sequences, 18% of which are singletons, and 9% to 15% rests with the top ten. Specimen: naive T cells sorted from blood. These receptors originate from a man aged 45-65 years in good health. Both conserved end residues are part of each CDR3. Fields, in order: clone size, V gene, J gene, D gene, CDR3 protein, CDR3 DNA. A D gene is named only where the DNA matches it firmly. Clone size is given for some rows only: seen once, a few or many times, or a class if the clone is expanded.

>many|TRBV5-1|TRBJ2-3|TRBD2
CASSLLTGTSLKDTQYF
TGCGCCAGCAGCCTTCTCACCGGGACTAGCCTAAAAGATACGCAGTATTTT
>NA|TRBV2|TRBJ1-6|NA
CASSETPGDYSPLHF
TGTGCCAGCAGTGAAACCCCAGGGGATTATTCACCCCTCCACTTT
>NA|TRBV7-9|TRBJ2-7|NA
CAGGGSGAYEQYF
TGTGCCGGTGGAGGCTCCGGGGCCTACGAGCAGTACTTC
>NA|TRBV2|TRBJ1-2|NA
CASSEEAGHGYTF
TGTGCCAGCAGTGAGGAGGCAGGGCACGGCTACACCTTC
>many|TRBV20-1|TRBJ2-3|TRBD2
CSARRTSYKDTQYF
TGCAGTGCTAGAAGGACTAGCTACAAAGATACGCAGTATTTT
>NA|TRBV5-6|TRBJ1-5|TRBD1
CASSLGQGISNQPQHF
TGTGCCAGCAGCTTGGGACAGGGGATAAGCAATCAGCCCCAGCATTTT
>few|TRBV29-1|TRBJ2-1|NA
CSVEGAADNEQFF
TGCAGCGTTGAAGGGGCAGCCGACAATGAGCAGTTCTTC
>many|TRBV7-9|TRBJ1-3|NA
CASSSPGTKGNTIYF
TGTGCCAGCAGCTCCCCCGGGACGAAGGGAAACACCATATATTTT
>NA|TRBV3-1|TRBJ2-1|NA
CASSQISAEQFF
TGTGCCAGCAGCCAAATTTCCGCTGAGCAGTTCTTC
>NA|TRBV7-8|TRBJ2-1|TRBD1
CASSLERGPYNEQFF
TGTGCCAGCAGCTTAGAGAGGGGGCCCTACAATGAGCAGTTCTTC
>few|TRBV5-1|TRBJ2-3|TRBD2
CASSLASGASTDTQYF
TGCGCCAGCAGCTTGGCTAGCGGAGCTAGCACAGATACGCAGTATTTT
>NA|TRBV5-1|TRBJ2-7|NA
CASSPEFPGHQYEQYF
TGCGCCAGCAGCCCGGAATTTCCGGGACACCAATACGAGCAGTACTTC
>many|TRBV5-6|TRBJ2-5|NA
CASSLVPGTRETQYF
TGTGCCAGCAGCTTGGTTCCGGGAACGAGAGAGACCCAGTACTTC
>NA|TRBV10-3|TRBJ1-5|TRBD1
CAISPTGGSVEPQHF
TGTGCCATCAGTCCCACAGGGGGAAGCGTGGAGCCCCAGCATTTT
>NA|TRBV14|TRBJ2-2|NA
CASSKLAAGELFF
TGTGCCAGCAGCAAACTAGCCGCCGGGGAGCTGTTTTTT
>few|TRBV5-6|TRBJ1-4|TRBD1
CASSSGTGNEKLFF
TGTGCCAGCAGCTCCGGGACAGGGAATGAAAAACTGTTTTTT
>NA|TRBV9|TRBJ2-1|NA
CASSHTTPKSSYNEQFF
TGTGCCAGCAGCCACACCACTCCGAAAAGCTCCTACAATGAGCAGTTCTTC
>NA|TRBV15|TRBJ2-7|NA
CATSSGRGYEQYF
TGTGCCACCAGCAGCGGCAGGGGCTACGAGCAGTACTTC
>few|TRBV11-2|TRBJ1-1|NA
CASSLFRGNTEAFF
TGTGCCAGCAGCTTATTTAGGGGGAACACTGAAGCTTTCTTT
>NA|TRBV6-5|TRBJ1-1|NA
CASSSYTGRNTEAFF
TGTGCCAGCAGTTCCTATACAGGGAGGAACACTGAAGCTTTCTTT
>few|TRBV4-3|TRBJ2-5|TRBD1
CASSQGQGTQTQYF
TGCGCCAGCAGCCAAGGACAGGGGACGCAGACCCAGTACTTC
>NA|TRBV12-3/TRBV12-4|TRBJ2-1|NA
CASSPRQSRNEQFF
TGTGCCAGCAGCCCCAGACAGTCCCGCAATGAGCAGTTCTTC